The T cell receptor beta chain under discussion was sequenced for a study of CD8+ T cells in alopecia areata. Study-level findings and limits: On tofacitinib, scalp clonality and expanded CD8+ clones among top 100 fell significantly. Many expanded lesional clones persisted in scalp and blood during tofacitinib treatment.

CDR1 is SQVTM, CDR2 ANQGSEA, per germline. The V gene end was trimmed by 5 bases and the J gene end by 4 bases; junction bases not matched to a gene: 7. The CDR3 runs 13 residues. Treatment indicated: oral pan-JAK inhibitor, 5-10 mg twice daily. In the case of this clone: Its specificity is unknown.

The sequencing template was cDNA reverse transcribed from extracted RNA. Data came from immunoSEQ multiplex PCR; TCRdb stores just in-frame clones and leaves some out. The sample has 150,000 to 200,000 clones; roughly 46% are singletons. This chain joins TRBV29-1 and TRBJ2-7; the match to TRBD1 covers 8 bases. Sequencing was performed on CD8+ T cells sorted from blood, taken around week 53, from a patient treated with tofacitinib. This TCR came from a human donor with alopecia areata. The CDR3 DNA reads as TGCAGCGTTCGGACAGGGCTGGGGTACGAGCAGTACTTC. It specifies CSVRTGLGYEQYF.